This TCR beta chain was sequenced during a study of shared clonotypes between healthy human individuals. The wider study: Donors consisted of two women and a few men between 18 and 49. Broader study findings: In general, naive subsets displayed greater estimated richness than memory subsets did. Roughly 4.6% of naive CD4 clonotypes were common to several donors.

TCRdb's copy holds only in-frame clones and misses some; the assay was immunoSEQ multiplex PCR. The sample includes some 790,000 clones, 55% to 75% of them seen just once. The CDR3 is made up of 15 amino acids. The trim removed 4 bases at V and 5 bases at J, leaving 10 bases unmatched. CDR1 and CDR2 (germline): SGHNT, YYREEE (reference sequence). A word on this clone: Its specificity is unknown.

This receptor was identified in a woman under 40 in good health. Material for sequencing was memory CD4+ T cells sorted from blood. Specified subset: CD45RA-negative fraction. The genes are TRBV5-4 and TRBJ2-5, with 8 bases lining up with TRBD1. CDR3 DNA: TGTGCCAGCAGCCCGGAAGTGGACAGGGTGGAGACCCAGTACTTC. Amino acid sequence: CASSPEVDRVETQYF.